This T cell receptor (beta chain) originates from a study of blood T cells in healthy people across ages (dated by TCRdb to about 2015). For the study in its entirety: In model experiments, template switching captured about one uniquely barcoded TCR beta cDNA molecule for every two T cells. Using deep sequencing normalized with unique cDNA molecular identifiers, the study measured how TCR beta repertoire diversity changes with age. The donors were split into four age groups: young (average 16 years), middle-aged (over 35), aged (over 55) and long-lived (more than 80). To avoid experimental bias, donors of different ages were randomly spread across the sequencing lanes. Two additional independent replicas of 1 million unique cDNA reads from the same blood draw were analyzed for two donors (one aged 18 to 29 and one aged 80 or older).

Libraries were prepared through 5' RACE. Sequencing used an Illumina HiSeq 2500. A second roughly 7 to 11 cycle PCR used a sample-barcoded 5' primer and a J-beta primer mix. A template-switch 5' adaptor carrying 12 random nucleotides introduced a unique molecular identifier onto each TCR beta cDNA molecule. Each sample yielded at least 3 million CDR3-containing paired-end reads. First-strand cDNA synthesis was performed from all RNA using the Mint cDNA synthesis kit, with priming by a TRBC-specific oligonucleotide. Following uracil-DNA glycosylase treatment, a first 18-cycle PCR with universal primers M1SS and BC2_uni_R was performed on all cDNA. The original methods were these. Each sample was normalized by randomly selecting 1 million high-quality reads, each carrying a distinct molecular identifier. Reads with shared molecular identifiers were discarded instead of being binned into consensus sequences. MiTCR, with a Q25 quality threshold and the strictest error-elimination algorithm, was used for CDR3 identification, clonotype clustering and error correction. A nonparametric unseen species model using Euler transformation provided a lower-bound estimate of total TCR beta diversity. Clones were called with MiXCR by TCRdb after fastp trimmed the public reads at Q25, and only in-frame beta chains were retained. Rows with a matching CDR3 protein are joined into one entry that keeps the most common DNA and genes. The V and J calls come from TCRdb's annotation, not from the publication. In all, the sample holds around 870,000 distinct CDR3 sequences, and 29% of those were seen once. The ten largest clones represent roughly 17% of the sample.

The CDR3, from cysteine to phenylalanine, totals 17 residues. Only the CDR3 portion is preserved as DNA: 51 bases, with reading frame beginning at the first base. Via the germline V gene, CDR1 is MNHEY and CDR2 SVGEGT. The donors were 40 or so Caucasian individuals from Russia, aged roughly 6 to 100 years, who were systemically healthy. Each donor gave roughly 9.5 milliliters of peripheral blood, collected into EDTA-treated Vacutainer tubes. Ficoll-Paque density-gradient centrifugation was used to isolate PBMCs, with at least 7 million obtained per sample. Trizol reagent was used to extract total RNA from PBMCs, with at least 6 micrograms per sample. For every donor, an aliquot of PBMCs went through flow cytometry to measure the percentages of naive CD45RAhigh/CD27high T cells. General findings and caveats noted by the study authors: Estimates of total diversity based on one million sequenced T cells were regarded as lower bounds and as underestimates. Donor CMV infection status was unknown, potentially confounding age-related changes in expanded clonotypes. There was a strong correlation between observed TCR beta diversity and the percentage of naive T cells measured by flow cytometry. Because profiling used bulk unsorted PBMCs, naive and antigen-experienced compartments could not be compared conclusively. Observed TCR beta diversity per million T cells fell roughly linearly with age, and a significant reduction was already apparent by age roughly 40. Compared with the aged group, the long-lived group had more naive CD4+ T cells, fewer expanded clones and increased TCR diversity, a pattern suggesting age selection.

A note on this clonotype: The antigen it recognizes is unknown. One end of the junction varies from germline; a read error may be responsible.

The sequencing sample was made of blood. The sequence was collected from a woman aged 80 or over in good health. The chain links TRBV6-2 or TRBV6-3 with TRBJ2-3; 10 middle bases align to TRBD1. The base sequence is TGTGCCAGCAGCCAAGCGGGACAGGGGTTCCGCACAGATCCGCAGTATTTT. This translates into CASSQAGQGFRTDPQYF.